Sequencing of this T cell receptor beta chain was carried out in a study of cytomegalovirus exposure and HLA in healthy donors. Findings of the study overall: Sequencing probably produced one cluster of sequence variants that were highly shared. Most TCR sequences proved rare, with some public TCRs found in many donors.

About this clone itself: Its specificity is unknown.

Primers included in the PCR were 60 Vbeta and 13 Jbeta primers. Sequencing was performed with immunoSEQ multiplex PCR; in TCRdb, only in-frame clones are kept and a portion is missing. Of roughly 120,000 clones listed, 50% to 65% are singletons. This TCR was sampled from a woman in her thirties or forties in good health and CMV-seropositive. The sequenced material came from PBMCs.

CDR3 sequence: CASSDGDFLYEQYF. The CDR3 DNA reads as TGTGCCAGCAGTGACGGGGACTTCCTATACGAGCAGTACTTC. The chain combines TRBV27 with TRBJ2-7, with a possible D match to TRBD2 (6 bases). V lost 5 bases and J 4 bases, leaving 15 bases between the germline ends. The CDR3 is 14 residues long. Germline V CDR1 and CDR2: MNHEY, SMNVEV (reference sequence).